These T cell receptor beta chains were read from a single sample in a study of blood T cells in healthy people across ages. TCRdb reprocessed the 5' RACE reads via MiXCR and lists one record per CDR3 protein. The sample consists of fewer than 1,000,000 distinct CDR3 sequences, about 47% of them appearing once. Sequencing was done on a sample of blood. All receptors come from an elderly man in good health. CDR3s include the opening cysteine and the closing phenylalanine or tryptophan. The D gene is left open where the match is weak. Clone size is stated in some rows and not others, as once, few, many or a class when expanded.

cdr3_aa: CSVDMRGGRDTQYF
cdr3_nt: TGCAGCGTTGATATGCGGGGGGGCCGAGATACGCAGTATTTT
v_call: TRBV29-1
d_call: TRBD2
clone_size: once
j_call: TRBJ2-3

cdr3_aa: CASSRPEGRLTEAFF
cdr3_nt: TGTGCCAGCAGCCGCCCAGAGGGTAGGTTGACTGAAGCTTTCTTT
v_call: TRBV7-9
d_call: -
clone_size: few
j_call: TRBJ1-1

cdr3_aa: CASSPTPGTQNYGYTF
cdr3_nt: TGTGCCAGCAGCCCTACACCCGGGACACAGAACTATGGCTACACCTTC
v_call: TRBV7-3
d_call: -
clone_size: -
j_call: TRBJ1-2

cdr3_aa: CASSVLAGVRKTQYF
cdr3_nt: TGTGCCAGCAGTGTTCTAGCGGGAGTTCGAAAGACCCAGTACTTC
v_call: TRBV12-3/TRBV12-4
d_call: TRBD2
clone_size: many
j_call: TRBJ2-5

cdr3_aa: CSVSTGASTDTQYF
cdr3_nt: TGCAGCGTTTCGACAGGGGCTAGCACAGATACGCAGTATTTT
v_call: TRBV29-1
d_call: TRBD1
clone_size: -
j_call: TRBJ2-3

cdr3_aa: CASSETGTSRYNEQFF
cdr3_nt: TGTGCCAGCAGCGAGACCGGGACTAGCAGATACAATGAGCAGTTCTTC
v_call: TRBV7-3
d_call: TRBD2
clone_size: -
j_call: TRBJ2-1

cdr3_aa: CASSLRAEPRSYEQYF
cdr3_nt: TGTGCCAGCAGCCTCCGGGCGGAGCCCCGCTCCTACGAGCAGTACTTC
v_call: TRBV7-2
d_call: -
clone_size: few
j_call: TRBJ2-7

cdr3_aa: CASSPTASGNTGELFF
cdr3_nt: TGTGCCAGCTCACCTACAGCGAGCGGTAACACCGGGGAGCTGTTTTTT
v_call: TRBV18
d_call: -
clone_size: -
j_call: TRBJ2-2

cdr3_aa: CSVSTGGQDQPQHF
cdr3_nt: TGCAGCGTTTCAACAGGGGGGCAGGATCAGCCCCAGCATTTT
v_call: TRBV29-1
d_call: TRBD1
clone_size: -
j_call: TRBJ1-5

cdr3_aa: CASSLGSTSGRHEQFF
cdr3_nt: TGTGCCAGCAGCTTAGGGTCTACTAGCGGGAGGCATGAGCAGTTCTTC
v_call: TRBV7-2
d_call: TRBD2
clone_size: few
j_call: TRBJ2-1

cdr3_aa: CASSQDLGQRETQYF
cdr3_nt: TGCGCCAGCAGCCAAGATCTGGGACAAAGGGAGACCCAGTACTTC
v_call: TRBV4-3
d_call: -
clone_size: -
j_call: TRBJ2-5

cdr3_aa: CSVEYFLTSGPDKTYNEQYF
cdr3_nt: TGCAGCGTTGAGTATTTTTTAACTAGCGGGCCCGATAAAACCTACAATGAGCAGTACTTC
v_call: TRBV29-1
d_call: TRBD2
clone_size: once
j_call: TRBJ2-7

cdr3_aa: CATSRRQARGEKLFF
cdr3_nt: TGTGCCACCAGCAGAAGACAGGCTAGAGGTGAAAAACTGTTTTTT
v_call: TRBV15
d_call: -
clone_size: -
j_call: TRBJ1-4

cdr3_aa: CSARPPGLADYEQYF
cdr3_nt: TGCAGTGCTAGACCTCCGGGACTAGCAGATTACGAGCAGTACTTC
v_call: TRBV20-1
d_call: TRBD2
clone_size: once
j_call: TRBJ2-7

cdr3_aa: CSAREGYVLTF
cdr3_nt: TGCAGTGCTAGAGAGGGTTACGTCCTGACTTTC
v_call: TRBV20-1
d_call: -
clone_size: few
j_call: TRBJ2-6

cdr3_aa: CASSGVASTDTQYF
cdr3_nt: TGCGCCAGCAGCGGGGTTGCTAGCACAGATACGCAGTATTTT
v_call: TRBV4-3
d_call: -
clone_size: -
j_call: TRBJ2-3

cdr3_aa: CASSRTSGSPDTQYF
cdr3_nt: TGTGCCAGCAGCCGGACTAGCGGGAGCCCAGATACGCAGTATTTT
v_call: TRBV27
d_call: TRBD2
clone_size: many
j_call: TRBJ2-3

cdr3_aa: CSAGGGSGQYF
cdr3_nt: TGCAGTGCTGGGGGGGGGTCAGGGCAGTATTTT
v_call: TRBV20-1
d_call: TRBD2
clone_size: -
j_call: TRBJ2-3

cdr3_aa: CASSQEQETQYF
cdr3_nt: TGTGCCAGCAGCCAGGAACAAGAGACCCAGTACTTC
v_call: TRBV4-2
d_call: -
clone_size: -
j_call: TRBJ2-5

cdr3_aa: CASSQSVAKQGAYEQYF
cdr3_nt: TGTGCCAGCAGCCAATCAGTGGCCAAACAGGGGGCCTACGAGCAGTACTTC
v_call: TRBV16
d_call: TRBD1
clone_size: -
j_call: TRBJ2-7

cdr3_aa: CASSLWQRYYNEQYF
cdr3_nt: TGTGCCAGCAGCTTATGGCAGCGATACTACAATGAGCAGTACTTC
v_call: TRBV7-2
d_call: -
clone_size: -
j_call: TRBJ2-7

cdr3_aa: CASSIVENTEAFF
cdr3_nt: TGTGCCAGTAGTATTGTGGAGAACACTGAAGCTTTCTTT
v_call: TRBV19
d_call: -
clone_size: -
j_call: TRBJ1-1

cdr3_aa: CASRDEVGRHGYTF
cdr3_nt: TGTGCCAGCAGAGACGAAGTTGGTCGGCACGGCTACACCTTC
v_call: TRBV6-5
d_call: -
clone_size: many
j_call: TRBJ1-2

cdr3_aa: CASSQEIREGEQFF
cdr3_nt: TGCGCCAGCAGCCAAGAAATACGTGAGGGGGAGCAGTTCTTC
v_call: TRBV4-3
d_call: -
clone_size: -
j_call: TRBJ2-1

cdr3_aa: CSAIRQVSNEQFF
cdr3_nt: TGCAGCGCCATCCGACAGGTTAGCAATGAGCAGTTCTTC
v_call: TRBV29-1
d_call: -
clone_size: -
j_call: TRBJ2-1

cdr3_aa: CASSFMISGSAEAFF
cdr3_nt: TGTGCCAGCAGTTTTATGATCTCAGGGAGCGCTGAAGCTTTCTTT
v_call: TRBV12-3/TRBV12-4
d_call: -
clone_size: -
j_call: TRBJ1-1

cdr3_aa: CASSFRAGGFSPLHF
cdr3_nt: TGTGCCAGCAGTTTTAGGGCAGGGGGCTTCTCACCCCTCCACTTT
v_call: TRBV12-3/TRBV12-4
d_call: TRBD1
clone_size: -
j_call: TRBJ1-6

cdr3_aa: CTSTSGGDEQYF
cdr3_nt: TGTACCAGCACCTCTGGGGGGGACGAGCAGTACTTC
v_call: TRBV25-1
d_call: TRBD2
clone_size: -
j_call: TRBJ2-7